This TCR beta chain appears in the sequencing data of a study of graft-versus-host responses after intestinal transplantation (dated by TCRdb to the early 2020s). Study-level background: The transplants that recipients got were multivisceral, liver-intestinal, or isolated intestinal. All recipients received anti-thymocyte globulin induction followed by maintenance tacrolimus and steroids for around 3 years. After intestinal transplantation, graft-versus-host and host-versus-graft alloreactive T cell clones were followed in the graft, circulation and bone marrow using bulk TCR-beta CDR3 sequencing. To identify alloreactive clones, pre-transplant mixed lymphocyte reaction products were sequenced and then compared with unstimulated pre-transplant donor and recipient T cells. Of the 20 to 30 intestinal transplant recipients enrolled in the cohort, one of whom was a retransplant, 3 patients without pretransplant specimens were excluded. A peak of at least 4% donor T cells among recipient peripheral blood mononuclear cells was the definition used for donor T cell macrochimerism. Instead of going to the commercial service, samples from three later patients were sequenced in-house on an Illumina MiSeq and processed with MiXCR.

Overall study outcomes, separate from this receptor: The relatively low number and heterogeneity of intestinal transplant patients limited the conclusions. GvH clones were detected in recipient bone marrow, and some appeared earlier in ileal mucosa or blood, consistent with an intestinal mucosal origin. Early after transplant, declines in HvG clones were associated with peak levels of circulating GvH clones. Patients with donor T cell macrochimerism had high GvH to HvG T cell clonal ratios in their allografts.

In light of the paper, this sample's time point label describes: cells obtained before transplantation from donor or recipient. CD3+CD4+ and CD3+CD8+ populations were FACS-sorted from unstimulated pre-transplant donor and recipient cells taken from spleen or lymph nodes. The CDR3 goes from the cysteine to the phenylalanine over 13 residues. Of all the DNA, just the CDR3 is kept, 39 bases in frame from base 1. Via the germline V gene, CDR1 is SQVTM and CDR2 ANQGSEA. Relative to germline, V is 7 bases shorter and J is 1 base shorter, with 13 bases between their ends. The library came from the immunoSEQ multiplex PCR assay. For most patients, genomic DNA was isolated with the Qiagen DNeasy Blood and Tissue Kit and shipped frozen to Adaptive Biotechnologies for TCR sequencing. High-throughput TCR-beta CDR3 sequencing of genomic DNA from most patients was performed by Adaptive Biotechnologies. On the study's bioinformatics: TCR sequencing data for around 19 patients were retrieved from Adaptive's ImmunoSEQ software; three other patients were processed with MiXCR and VDJtools. To correct CD4 versus CD8 sorting errors, sequences present in both subsets at a frequency ratio below 5:1 were removed. CDR3 nucleotide sequences shared by donor and recipient were removed because the origin of these sequences could not be assigned. Alloreactive clones required at least 2-fold expansion over unstimulated cells and minimum CFSE-low frequency of 0.002% (template counts) or 0.001% (read counts). Mappable clones were those detected in sequenced pre-transplant spleen, lymph node, or MLR CFSE-low populations of the donor or recipient. The cumulative frequency of alloreactive clones was calculated as a percentage of all sequences, weighted by copy number. TCRdb carries this immuneACCESS record with in-frame sequences only. Its versions omit some clonotypes, under half of them owing to an unresolved V gene in the studies checked, with the rest unexplained. V and J calls and clone size are as listed in that table; D and trimming were resolved from the DNA. This sample gives around 90,000 clones in total; approximately 92% of them show up just once. The top ten hold 1.1% of the sample.

Points on this clone: Its antigen remains undetermined. No base quality information exists; no much larger clone differs at one position.

The clonotype was recovered from a human donor who was the organ donor for an intestinal transplant. The receptor chain draws on TRBV29-1 and TRBJ1-2, with TRBD1 perhaps the D gene, on 5 matching bases. Sequencing was performed on unstimulated CD8+ T cells sorted from spleen or lymph node cells, taken before transplant. The CDR3 here reads CSAQDSDNYGYTF. The DNA sequence is TGCAGCGCCCAAGACAGCGATAACTATGGCTACACCTTC. Supplemented by the reference TRBV29-1 and TRBJ1-2 proteins around the CDR3, the complete variable domain is SAVISQKPSRDICQRGTSLTIQCQVDSQVTMMFWYRQQPGQSLTLIATANQGSEATYESGFVIDKFPISRPNLTFSTLTVSNMSPEDSSIYLCSAQDSDNYGYTFGSGTRLTVV.